The rows below give T cell receptor beta chains drawn from one sample of a study of cytomegalovirus exposure and HLA in healthy donors. Clones were read by immunoSEQ multiplex PCR, and TCRdb kept only the in-frame ones, dropping some. In the table there are over 150,000 clones, roughly 77% of which are singletons. Sequencing was performed on PBMCs. These receptors originate from a woman aged 30 to 39 in good health and CMV-seropositive. Both conserved end residues are part of each CDR3. The order of the fields is CDR3 DNA, CDR3 protein, D gene, clone size, J gene, V gene. The D gene is left open where the match is weak. Clone size is stated in some rows and not others, as once, few, many or a class when expanded.

TGTGCCAGCACCCCTACCCCAAGAGCGCGCGAGCAGTACTTC | CASTPTPRAREQYF | - | - | TRBJ2-7 | TRBV6-6
TGTGCCAGCAGTAGTCAGGACTCCTACGAGCAGTACTTC | CASSSQDSYEQYF | - | - | TRBJ2-7 | TRBV25-1
TGTGCCAGCTCACGAGACATAGACAGGGGAAATCAGCCCCAGCATTTT | CASSRDIDRGNQPQHF | TRBD1 | - | TRBJ1-5 | TRBV18
TGTGCCAGCAGCTTAGGACAGGGGTCTGAAGCTTTCTTT | CASSLGQGSEAFF | TRBD1 | - | TRBJ1-1 | TRBV5-4
TGTGCCAGCAGTCTAGTCCCCAGGGGTTCTTCACCCCTCCACTTT | CASSLVPRGSSPLHF | - | - | TRBJ1-6 | TRBV28
TGTGCCAGCAGCCAAATCGGGACAGGGGCGATCGGGATCGCCGGGGAGCTGTTTTTT | CASSQIGTGAIGIAGELFF | TRBD1 | once | TRBJ2-2 | TRBV5-6
TGTGCCAGCAGTTCGGGACAGGGGGCTTACGAGCAGTACTTC | CASSSGQGAYEQYF | TRBD1 | - | TRBJ2-7 | TRBV27
TGCAGCGTTCCCCAACGGACAGGGATTGAAGCTTTCTTT | CSVPQRTGIEAFF | TRBD1 | - | TRBJ1-1 | TRBV29-1
TGTGCTAGTGGTGACCAGGGGCTAGCGGGGCCCTCCTACAATGAGCAGTTCTTC | CASGDQGLAGPSYNEQFF | TRBD2 | - | TRBJ2-1 | TRBV12-5
TGTGCCAGCAGCTTTAGCGGGAGGCGGGTTACGCAGTATTTT | CASSFSGRRVTQYF | TRBD2 | - | TRBJ2-3 | TRBV5-4
TGTGCCAGTAGGATTGCAGGGGGCGGCTATGGCTACACCTTC | CASRIAGGGYGYTF | TRBD1 | few | TRBJ1-2 | TRBV19
TGTGCTAGTGGTACCGGACAGACAAACTATGGCTACACCTTC | CASGTGQTNYGYTF | - | - | TRBJ1-2 | TRBV12-5
TGTGCCAGTAGTATCGTACTTTTCTTCGGGGAGCAGTACTTC | CASSIVLFFGEQYF | - | few | TRBJ2-7 | TRBV19
TGTGCCAGCAGGGACAGTGGTTGGGATGAAAAACTGTTTTTT | CASRDSGWDEKLFF | - | - | TRBJ1-4 | TRBV6-5
TGTGCCAGCAGCTTTCTGGCCTCCCCTTTCTTT | CASSFLASPFF | - | once | TRBJ1-1 | TRBV7-9
TGCGCCAGCAGCTTGGGGGACAGGGGAATCGGCTACACCTTC | CASSLGDRGIGYTF | TRBD1 | - | TRBJ1-2 | TRBV5-1
TGTGCCAGCAGCTTCGTCCAGGCGGGAGGGGGCGGGGAGCTGTTTTTT | CASSFVQAGGGGELFF | TRBD2 | few | TRBJ2-2 | TRBV11-2
TGTGCCAGCAAGGGCGGGAGGTTCCAAGAGACCCAGTACTTC | CASKGGRFQETQYF | TRBD2 | - | TRBJ2-5 | TRBV6-6
TGTGCCAGCTCACCAGGGTGGACAGGGGAAAAACTGTTTTTT | CASSPGWTGEKLFF | TRBD1 | - | TRBJ1-4 | TRBV18
TGTGCCAGCAGTTTATTATCGGGTGAGCAGTACTTC | CASSLLSGEQYF | - | - | TRBJ2-7 | TRBV28
TGTGCCAGCAGCGTAGCCCCCTCACTGGTATCAGATACGCAGTATTTT | CASSVAPSLVSDTQYF | - | - | TRBJ2-3 | TRBV9
TGCGCCAGCAGCCAAACCCCGGGACAGGGGGGCGACGAGCAGTACTTC | CASSQTPGQGGDEQYF | TRBD1 | - | TRBJ2-7 | TRBV4-1
TGTGCCAGCAAGACGGGGGGCAAAGGGGACACTGAAGCTTTCTTT | CASKTGGKGDTEAFF | - | few | TRBJ1-1 | TRBV28
TGTGCCAGTAGTAACAGGGTAGACGAGCAGTACTTC | CASSNRVDEQYF | - | - | TRBJ2-7 | TRBV19
TGTGCCAGCAGCCTGGGGACAGGGGAGGTCACTGAAGCTTTCTTT | CASSLGTGEVTEAFF | TRBD1 | - | TRBJ1-1 | TRBV7-2
TGCGCCAGCAGGCTAAGCCGACAGGATAACTATGGCTACACCTTC | CASRLSRQDNYGYTF | - | few | TRBJ1-2 | TRBV4-1
TGTGCCAGCAGGGCCTCTCAAACGGGCTACACCTTC | CASRASQTGYTF | - | - | TRBJ1-2 | TRBV2
TGTGCCAGCAGCACGACTAGCGGGAGGCCTTTAACCTACGAGCAGTACTTC | CASSTTSGRPLTYEQYF | TRBD2 | - | TRBJ2-7 | TRBV7-2
TGTGCCAGCAGTTGGGACAAAGTCCGCTCCTACGAGCAGTACTTC | CASSWDKVRSYEQYF | - | - | TRBJ2-7 | TRBV27